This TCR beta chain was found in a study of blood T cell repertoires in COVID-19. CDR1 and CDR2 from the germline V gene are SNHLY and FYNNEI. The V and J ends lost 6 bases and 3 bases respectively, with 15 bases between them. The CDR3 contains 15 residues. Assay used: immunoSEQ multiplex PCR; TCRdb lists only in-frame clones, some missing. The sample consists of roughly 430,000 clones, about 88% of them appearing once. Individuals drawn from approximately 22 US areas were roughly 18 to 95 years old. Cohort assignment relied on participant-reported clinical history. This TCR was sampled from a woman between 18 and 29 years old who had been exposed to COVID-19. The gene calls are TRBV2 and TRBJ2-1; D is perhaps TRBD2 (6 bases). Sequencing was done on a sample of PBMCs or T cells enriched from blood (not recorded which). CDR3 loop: CASRVEGGNYNEQFF. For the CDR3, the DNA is TGTGCCAGCAGGGTAGAGGGCGGGAACTACAATGAGCAGTTCTTC.